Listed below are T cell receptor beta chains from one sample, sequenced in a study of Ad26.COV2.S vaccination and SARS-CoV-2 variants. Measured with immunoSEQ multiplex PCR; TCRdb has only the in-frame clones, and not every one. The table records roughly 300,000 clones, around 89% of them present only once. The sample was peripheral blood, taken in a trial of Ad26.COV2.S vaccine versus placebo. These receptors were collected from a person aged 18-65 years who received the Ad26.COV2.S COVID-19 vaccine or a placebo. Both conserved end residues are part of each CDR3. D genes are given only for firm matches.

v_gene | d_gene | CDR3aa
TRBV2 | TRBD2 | CASNPSGALVETQYF
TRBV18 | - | CASSPPGNLGANVLTF
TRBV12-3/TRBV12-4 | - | CASSLDGSGELFF
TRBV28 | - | CASTDTSRGNYGYTF
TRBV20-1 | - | CVIGSSNTQYF
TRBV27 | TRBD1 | CASSLYLTGGEQYF
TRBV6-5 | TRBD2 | CASSAGTSGSETQYF
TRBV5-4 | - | CASSSQTRFANTGELFF
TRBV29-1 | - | CSVQTERGVRGNEQFF
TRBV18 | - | CASSPLDHEQFF
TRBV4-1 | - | CASSQVDLSSYNEQFF
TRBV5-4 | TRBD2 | CASSLGSGRGEQYF
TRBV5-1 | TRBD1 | CASSKPGQGVEDTQYF
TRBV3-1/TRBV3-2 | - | CASSQVPGPYEQYF
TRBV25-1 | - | CASSRGDTQYF
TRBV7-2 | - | CASSLAPEDGYTF
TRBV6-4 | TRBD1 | CASSARDSTGELFF
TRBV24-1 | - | CATSDYTGELFF
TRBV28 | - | CASRRISYNEQFF
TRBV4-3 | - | CASSQDPGRGGYEQYF
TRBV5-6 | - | CASSLRGRGYYEQYF
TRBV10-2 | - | CASSTHGSSYEQYF
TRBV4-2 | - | CASSQVPGLYNEQFF
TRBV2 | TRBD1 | CASSLGQENYGYTF
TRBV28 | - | CASSLGGGSSYNEQFF
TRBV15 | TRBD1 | CATSTRTGVNTEAFF
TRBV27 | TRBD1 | CANPPPPGGNGELFF
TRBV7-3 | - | CASSPQGGSYNEQFF
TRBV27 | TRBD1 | CASSLSTGTMSTEAFF
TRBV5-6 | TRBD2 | CASRKSGGALDTQYF
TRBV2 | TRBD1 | CASSVLQLGGGYTF
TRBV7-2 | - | CASSLAGGGNSPLHF
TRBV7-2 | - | CASSLGRGNYGTDTQYF
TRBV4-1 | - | CASSQETVAGAVEQFF
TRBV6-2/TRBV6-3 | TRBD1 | CASSGDRGEPYEQYF
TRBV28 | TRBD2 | CASSRGGYSYNEQFF
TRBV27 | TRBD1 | CASSKTGEGGGYTF
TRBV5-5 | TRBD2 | CASSLPRGDFYEQYF
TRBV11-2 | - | CASSLDLATSYEQYF
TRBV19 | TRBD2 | CASSWDSTSGGAYEQYF
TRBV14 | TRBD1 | CASSKDRGGGQETQYF
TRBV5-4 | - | CASGPSGANVLTF